This TCR beta chain was captured in a study of T cell repertoires in cytomegalovirus infection. Across the study: The authors used CMV epitopes that were HLA-C-restricted (recently identified) and HLA-B-restricted (well studied). An indication of both CMV infection and matching HLA type came from public TCR beta signatures. Findings and limits, study-wide: Of the TCR beta families, the public ones yielded a cumulative frequency that identified carriers of CMV plus the relevant HLA. Ex vivo, HLA-C-restricted CMV-specific TCR beta clonotypes prevailed over the rest of the response.

For this clonotype: What it binds is not known.

TCRdb fed the reads into MiXCR, producing one record per CDR3 protein. The data show a few hundred thousand distinct CDR3 sequences, approximately 40% seen once. The CDR3 is 15 amino acids. The V end was cut by 8 bases, the J end by 2 bases, with 15 bases between. In germline, CDR1 is MGHRA, CDR2 YSYEKL. The sample consisted of cultured PBMCs, taken from culture after CMV antigen stimulation. This sequence originates from a human donor in good health (CMV status not recorded). Some clones in this sample may be carry-over from other donors' samples. The chain joins TRBV4-1 to TRBJ2-2; perhaps TRBD2 as D (5 bases). CDR3 residues: CASDRRGSNTGELFF. CDR3 DNA sequence: TGCGCCAGCGACCGGCGAGGGAGTAACACCGGGGAGCTGTTTTTT.